This T cell receptor beta chain was identified in a study of blood T cell repertoires in COVID-19. About the research overall: The analysed material was cDNA or gDNA that came from T cells, B-cell-depleted T cells, or PBMCs.

All recovered Cohort 3 donors got two negative PCRs, got clearance, or saw symptom resolution. This clone has only a few counts. Assay: immunoSEQ multiplex PCR; the TCRdb copy retains only in-frame clones and omits some. This sample has a few hundred thousand clones, with about 85% found just once. V was clipped by 6 bases and J by 5 bases; unmatched bases: 10. The length of the CDR3 is 15 residues. Germline CDR1 and CDR2: SNHLY and FYNNEI. The receptor was derived from a woman aged 45-65 years who had recovered from COVID-19. The specimen sequenced was PBMCs or T cells enriched from blood (not recorded which). The chain is built from TRBV2 and TRBJ2-1, with 7 bases matching TRBD2. Here the CDR3 DNA reads TGTGCCAGCAGGAGGGCCAGGGAGGGGAACAATGAGCAGTTCTTC. This translates into CASRRAREGNNEQFF.